This TCR beta chain was sequenced for a study of shared clonotypes between healthy human individuals. The CDR3 totals 15 residues. Germline V gene data show CDR1 as SEHNR and CDR2 as FQNEAQ (reference sequence). V lost 5 bases to trimming and J lost 7 bases, with 20 bases between them. Profiling relied on immunoSEQ multiplex PCR, and the TCRdb table lists in-frame clones only, not all of them. The repertoire consists of approximately 510,000 clones, with approximately 79% occurring once and the leading ten covering about an eighth. The donors were all Caucasian adults (living in Nashville, Tennessee).

This clonotype was sampled from a woman aged 40 to 50 in good health. Some clones in this sample may be carry-over from other donors' samples. The chain has TRBV7-9 and TRBJ1-1; no clear D gene. Sequenced material: PBMCs. CDR3 coding DNA: TGTGCCAGCAGCCCGGTAGGGCGGGTGGAGGATGAAGCTTTCTTT. Translating gives CASSPVGRVEDEAFF.